This is a list of T cell receptor beta chains from one sample in a study of cytotoxic CD8 clonotypes in ibrutinib-treated CLL. The data were produced by immunoSEQ multiplex PCR, yet TCRdb's version contains in-frame clones alone and is incomplete. The table includes 45,000 to 50,000 clones, around 53% detected once. Sequenced here: PBMCs, sampled after 12 months of ibrutinib treatment. Every receptor here comes from a human donor with chronic lymphocytic leukemia. The CDR3 runs from the conserved cysteine through the conserved F or W. D genes are given only for firm matches. Not all rows give a size; the values are once, few, many and, for expanded clones, a class.

clone_size,d_call,j_call,v_call,cdr3_nt,cdr3_aa
.,.,TRBJ2-7,TRBV10-3,TGTGCCATCAGTGGACAGCCCAACGAGCAGTACTTC,CAISGQPNEQYF
once,TRBD1,TRBJ1-1,TRBV5-6,TGTGCCAGCAGCTTGGCTGGGACAGGGAGGGTGAACACTGAAGCTTTCTTT,CASSLAGTGRVNTEAFF
once,.,TRBJ1-2,TRBV18,TGTGCCAGCTCACCACGATCCGGGGATGGCTACACCTTC,CASSPRSGDGYTF
.,.,TRBJ2-7,TRBV2,TGTGCCAGCCAGATTAGCGGTCTCGTCTACGAGCAGTACTTC,CASQISGLVYEQYF
few,.,TRBJ1-1,TRBV28,TGTGCCAGCATGGTGGGGGATAAACTCACTGAAGCTTTCTTT,CASMVGDKLTEAFF
.,.,TRBJ1-5,TRBV30,TGTGCCTGCGAACAGGGAAATCAGCCCCAGCATTTT,CACEQGNQPQHF
.,TRBD1,TRBJ2-3,TRBV7-2,TGTGCCAGCAGCATCGACAGGGTGGTAGATACGCAGTATTTT,CASSIDRVVDTQYF
.,TRBD1,TRBJ2-7,TRBV5-1,TGCGCCAGCAGCCAGACAGGGCCCTACGAGCAGTACTTC,CASSQTGPYEQYF
few,TRBD1,TRBJ2-2,TRBV15,TGTGCCACCAGCAGAGGGGAGGGGACAGGGGGCACCGGGGAGCTGTTTTTT,CATSRGEGTGGTGELFF
.,.,TRBJ2-3,TRBV9,TGTGCCAGCAGCGGTACGCCTTGGAATGCAGATACGCAGTATTTT,CASSGTPWNADTQYF
.,.,TRBJ1-5,TRBV4-1,TGCGCCAGCAGCCAAGATACGACAGTTGGACAGCCCCAGCATTTT,CASSQDTTVGQPQHF
.,.,TRBJ2-5,TRBV6-6,TGTGCCAGCAAGGCCTCAGGGGAGTGGGAGACCCAGTACTTC,CASKASGEWETQYF
.,TRBD2,TRBJ2-7,TRBV28,TGTGCCAGCAGGTTCCGAAGCAGCGGGATGCCCCACGAGCAGTACTTC,CASRFRSSGMPHEQYF
.,.,TRBJ2-7,TRBV6-1,TGTGCCAGCAGTGAAAGTGGACAGCCCTACGAGCAGTACTTC,CASSESGQPYEQYF
.,.,TRBJ1-4,TRBV14,TGTGCCAGCAGCCAAGAACCGCCAGCGCAGGGAAAACTGTTTTTT,CASSQEPPAQGKLFF
.,.,TRBJ2-5,TRBV7-8,TGTGCCAGCAGCTTAGGGTTTCAAGAGACCCAGTACTTC,CASSLGFQETQYF
few,.,TRBJ1-1,TRBV11-3,TGTGCCAGCAGCGTATTTAACAGGACTGAAGCTTTCTTT,CASSVFNRTEAFF
few,.,TRBJ1-5,TRBV18,TGTGCCAGCTCACCAGACAGAAATCAGCCCCAGCATTTT,CASSPDRNQPQHF
.,.,TRBJ2-3,TRBV5-5,TGTGCCAGCAGCTGGGACCGCTGGCCAGATACGCAGTATTTT,CASSWDRWPDTQYF
few,TRBD1,TRBJ1-1,TRBV5-6,TGTGCCAGCAGCTCCACAGGGGGGTCTGAAGCTTTCTTT,CASSSTGGSEAFF
.,TRBD1,TRBJ2-7,TRBV7-9,TGTGCCAGCAGCTGGGGACAGCATTTTTACGAGCAGTACTTC,CASSWGQHFYEQYF
.,.,TRBJ1-4,TRBV28,TGTGCCAGCAGTCTGGGCCGGAACAGCCGTAATGAAAAACTGTTTTTT,CASSLGRNSRNEKLFF
few,.,TRBJ1-6,TRBV5-5,TGTGCCAGCAGCGCCGTGTCAACCTCACCCCTCCACTTT,CASSAVSTSPLHF
.,.,TRBJ1-5,TRBV12-5,TGTGCTAGTGGTTTGGACAGCGGCCCTCTGCATTTT,CASGLDSGPLHF
.,TRBD1,TRBJ2-2,TRBV18,TGTGCCAGCTCACCACTTCGACAGGGGAACGCCGGGGAGCTGTTTTTT,CASSPLRQGNAGELFF
.,.,TRBJ1-2,TRBV29-1,TGCAGCGTTGAATTAACAGGATTGAGCTATGACTACACCTTC,CSVELTGLSYDYTF
.,TRBD1,TRBJ2-1,TRBV7-3,TGTGCCAGCAGCTTGGACAGGGGATACAATGAGCAGTTCTTC,CASSLDRGYNEQFF